What follows is one T cell receptor beta chain and its context. The protocol was immunoSEQ multiplex PCR, while the TCRdb copy is restricted to in-frame clones and leaves out a portion. Of about 670,000 clones listed, roughly 78% are singletons. This CDR3 has 15 amino acids. Trimming took 2 bases from V and 0 from J, leaving 9 bases between them. The germline CDR1 and CDR2 sequences are MDHEN and SYDVKM. The source of the sample is a study of shared clonotypes between healthy human individuals. The sample was memory CD4+ T cells sorted from blood. The subset: CD45RA-negative fraction. This sequence was found in a woman in her twenties or thirties in good health. The V gene is TRBV28, the J gene TRBJ2-3, with D perhaps matching TRBD1 (5 bases). The chain's CDR3 is CASSLDRLSTDTQYF. The CDR3 DNA sequence: TGTGCCAGCAGTTTAGACAGATTGAGCACAGATACGCAGTATTTT.